A single sample is the source of the 25 T cell receptor beta chains below, sequenced in a study of CD8+CD57+ T cells in acquired aplastic anemia. The authors sequenced patients whose flow cytometry had shown CD8+CD57+ cell expansion. The template used for profiling TCR beta VDJ and CDR3 was genomic DNA. One entry per CDR3 protein, called by TCRdb with MiXCR from the reads. The table includes about 180,000 distinct CDR3 sequences, 48% detected once. Sequencing was carried out using sorted CD4+, CD8+, or CD8+CD57+ T cells (not recorded which) from PBMCs. The receptors were sampled from a human donor with aplastic anemia.

Comments on this clonotype: The final CDR3 position lacks the conserved phenylalanine or tryptophan, pointing to a likely read error. This rearrangement joins TRBV10-3 to TRBJ2-3; D ambiguous. V was pared by 3 bases and J by 0 bases, with 10 bases between. Germline CDR1 and CDR2: ENHRY and SYGVKD. There are 15 residues in the CDR3. This CDR3 reads CAISDSSSSTDTQYI. The CDR3 DNA reads TGTGCCATCAGTGACAGCTCATCTAGCACAGATACGCAGTATATT.

This rearrangement joins TRBV7-9 to TRBJ2-7, with 9 bases lining up with TRBD1. The CDR3 totals 15 residues. The V segment lost 7 bases and the J segment 2 bases; nucleotides outside the gene matches: 9. Germline CDR1 SEHNR, CDR2 FQNEAQ (reference sequence). CDR3 protein: CASTVSGTGTYEQYF. The CDR3 DNA reads as TGTGCCAGCACCGTATCGGGGACAGGGACCTACGAGCAGTACTTC.

Many counts were recorded for this clonotype. V gene TRBV11-2 combines with J gene TRBJ2-1; the match to TRBD2 covers 10 bases. Germline trimming cut 5 bases from V and 9 bases from J; bases unmatched to any gene: 13. There are 16 residues in the CDR3. The germline V gene has CDR1 SGHAT and CDR2 FQNNGV. The CDR3 spells CASSPSRSGGVGEQFF. The CDR3 DNA follows: TGTGCCAGCAGCCCCTCAAGGAGCGGGGGGGTAGGTGAGCAGTTCTTC.

The chain has TRBV2 and TRBJ2-5; 10 nucleotides match TRBD2. After removal of 6 bases from V and 2 bases from J, the junction contained 6 bases not matched to a gene. Germline CDR1 reads SNHLY; CDR2 reads FYNNEI. The CDR3 consists of 15 residues. CDR3 DNA: TGTGCCAGCAGCCAGCGGGAGGGCCGACAAGAGACCCAGTACTTC. Protein: CASSQREGRQETQYF.

The chain is built from TRBV9 and TRBJ2-5; 11 bases line up with TRBD2. There are 16 residues in the CDR3. V gave up 0 bases and J gave up 4 bases; unmatched junction bases: 5. CDR1 SGDLS and CDR2 YYNGEE come from the germline V gene. The CDR3 loop is CASSVVSGGARETQYF. CDR3 bases: TGTGCCAGCAGCGTAGTTAGCGGGGGGGCCAGAGAGACCCAGTACTTC.

The chain has TRBV19 and TRBJ2-7, with a possible D match to TRBD2 (6 bases). Germline V gives CDR1 LNHDA, CDR2 SQIVND (reference sequence). The CDR3 length is 15 residues. V was trimmed by 1 base and J by 5 bases, leaving 15 bases between them. CDR3 nucleotide sequence: TGTGCCAGTAGTATAGTCGCGGGACTGGGGGACGAGCAGTACTTC. This translates into CASSIVAGLGDEQYF. Full variable domain (rest looked up from reference TRBV19 and TRBJ2-7): DGGITQSPKYLFRKEGQNVTLSCEQNLNHDAMYWYRQDPGQGLRLIYYSQIVNDFQKGDIAEGYSVSREKKESFPLTVTSAQKNPTAFYLCASSIVAGLGDEQYFGPGTRLTVT.

This clonotype was counted only a few times. J is TRBJ2-3 and V is TRBV11-2, with 10 positions matching TRBD2. Per germline, CDR1 SGHAT and CDR2 FQNNGV. With 4 bases clipped from V and 0 bases from J, the junction kept 4 bases outside the gene matches. The CDR3 loop spans 16 amino acids. The CDR3 is CASSSLAGASTDTQYF. CDR3 sequence (DNA): TGTGCCAGCAGCTCTCTAGCGGGGGCCAGCACAGATACGCAGTATTTT.

The chain has TRBV9 and TRBJ2-7; D is perhaps TRBD2 (6 bases). V lost 7 bases to trimming and J lost 3 bases, with 14 bases between them. Germline-derived CDR1 and CDR2 are SGDLS and YYNGEE. The CDR3 is 13 amino acids. Here the CDR3 reads CASGGGSSYEQYF. The CDR3, as DNA: TGTGCCAGCGGGGGAGGCAGCAGCTACGAGCAGTACTTC.

This clonotype appeared many times. The chain has TRBV24-1 and TRBJ2-7, with 13 nucleotides matching TRBD2. The CDR3 has 13 residues. Germline-derived CDR1 and CDR2 are KGHDR and SFDVKD. J was trimmed by 4 bases and V by 12 bases; bases with no gene match: 5. The CDR3 DNA reads TGTGCCCCTGGGACTAGCGGGGTTTACGAGCAGTACTTC. This gives the protein CAPGTSGVYEQYF.

V is TRBV11-1 and J is TRBJ2-2; the D gene could be TRBD1 or TRBD2 (6 bases each). CDR3 length: 15 amino acids. Germline V gene sequence: CDR1 SGHAT, CDR2 FQDESV (reference sequence). Trimming removed 5 bases at V and 3 bases at J, with 13 bases between. The CDR3 region has the DNA TGTGCCAGCAGCCTGAACAGGGACTACACCGGGGAGCTGTTTTTT. It specifies CASSLNRDYTGELFF.

This clonotype was seen repeatedly, ten times or more. V and J are TRBV7-9 and TRBJ1-6; 8 bases match TRBD1. The germline V gene encodes CDR1 SEHNR and CDR2 FQNEAQ (reference sequence). The ends lost 5 bases at V and 6 bases at J; junction bases unmatched: 6. This CDR3 has 15 residues. DNA of the CDR3: TGTGCCAGCAGCATCGGGACAGGAGCTAATTCACCCCTCCACTTT. Translating it yields CASSIGTGANSPLHF.

The chain is built from TRBV20-1 and TRBJ2-7; a possible D gene is TRBD2 (5 bases). Germline CDR1 and CDR2: DFQATT and SNEGSKA (reference sequence). There are 11 residues in the CDR3. The CDR3 region has the DNA TGCAGCGCCGGGGATCCCTACGAGCAGTACTTC. This codes for CSAGDPYEQYF.

This clonotype appeared many times. This chain uses TRBV2 with TRBJ2-1; no reliable D call. Trimming removed 0 bases at V and 8 bases at J, with 5 bases between. The CDR3 spans 12 residues. CDR1 and CDR2 (germline): SNHLY, FYNNEI. CDR3 nucleotides: TGTGCCAGCAGTGAAGCGCGACATGAGCAGTTCTTC. Residues: CASSEARHEQFF.

This chain links TRBV5-5 with TRBJ2-2; D is unclear. The CDR3 consists of 13 residues. Per the germline V gene, CDR1 is SGHKS and CDR2 is YYEKEE (reference sequence). The ends were cut back, 0 bases at V and 11 bases at J, with 11 bases in the middle. The CDR3 here is CASSLAMSRELFF. For the CDR3, the DNA is TGTGCCAGCAGCTTGGCCATGTCGCGCGAGCTGTTTTTT.

A single count supports this clonotype. The chain uses TRBV10-3 and TRBJ2-2; 7 nucleotides align to TRBD2. The CDR3 sequence is 12 residues long. Germline V gene sequence: CDR1 ENHRY, CDR2 SYGVKD. V was pared by 10 bases and J by 7 bases, with 6 bases of the junction left unmatched. CDR3 sequence: CATAGRRGELFF. CDR3 in DNA: TGTGCCACCGCCGGGAGGCGCGGGGAGCTGTTTTTT.

By frequency in the sample, this clonotype is medium-sized. V and J are TRBV2 and TRBJ1-6; 10 bases are shared with TRBD1. J was trimmed by 9 bases and V by 8 bases; bases with no gene match: 7. Looked up from germline, CDR1 is SNHLY and CDR2 is FYNNEI. This CDR3 contains 14 residues. The CDR3 DNA reads TGTGCCAGCCGCAGGGGACAGGGGACTTCACCCCTCCACTTT. Translation: CASRRGQGTSPLHF.

Worth noting for this clonotype: A much larger clone differs from this one at a single base, so this may be a read error. The chain has TRBV12-3 or TRBV12-4 and TRBJ1-2; the D gene is possibly TRBD1 (5 bases). The CDR3 has 15 amino acids. Trimming took 5 bases from V and 4 from J, leaving 17 bases between them. CDR3 loop: CASSQTEGGIYGYTF. CDR3 DNA: TGTGCCAGCAGTCAGACAGAGGGCGGTATCTATGGCTACACCTTC.

This chain connects TRBV7-8 to TRBJ2-5; 15 bases fit TRBD2. CDR1 is SGHVS and CDR2 is FQNEAQ in the germline V gene. Germline trimming cut 7 bases from V and 5 bases from J; bases unmatched to any gene: 8. CDR3 length equals 16 residues. CDR3 loop: CASTRTSGGALETQYF. CDR3 sequence (DNA): TGTGCCAGCACCAGGACTAGCGGGGGGGCTTTGGAGACCCAGTACTTC.

This chain joins TRBV12-3 or TRBV12-4 and TRBJ2-5; the match to TRBD1 covers 8 bases. The CDR3 loop spans 12 amino acids. Trimming took 6 bases from V and 5 from J; bases not matched to a gene: 2. CDR3 residues: CASSRDRETQYF. Here the CDR3 DNA reads TGTGCCAGCAGCAGGGACAGGGAGACCCAGTACTTC.

This clonotype was recorded many times. This rearrangement joins TRBV5-1 to TRBJ2-6; a possible D gene is TRBD1 (5 bases). Germline-derived CDR1 and CDR2 are SGHRS and YFSETQ. This CDR3 region has 15 residues. Trimming took 4 bases from V and 2 from J, leaving 10 bases between them. In DNA form, the CDR3 reads TGCGCCAGCAGCGATCCAGGGACTGGGGCCAACGTCCTGACTTTC. Amino acids: CASSDPGTGANVLTF.

In its sample, this clonotype was seen many times. This chain uses TRBV7-6 with TRBJ2-2; 10 positions agree with TRBD2. V trimming: 0 bases; J trimming: 2 bases; junction bases outside the gene matches: 3. CDR3 length: 17 amino acids. CDR1 and CDR2 (germline): SGHVS, FNYEAQ. For the CDR3, the DNA is TGTGCCAGCAGCTTAGCCAGCGGGGGGGGAAACACCGGGGAGCTGTTTTTT. Amino acid sequence: CASSLASGGGNTGELFF.

The chain employs TRBV20-1 and TRBJ2-1; 8 nucleotides align to TRBD2. The CDR3 sequence is 15 residues long. The junction had 8 bases not matched to a gene; V was cut back by 2 bases and J by 5 bases. CDR1 is DFQATT and CDR2 is SNEGSKA in the germline V gene (reference sequence). CDR3 in DNA: TGCAGTGCTAGAACACCGGGACTAGTCCACAATGAGCAGTTCTTC. Amino acids: CSARTPGLVHNEQFF.

The gene calls are TRBV2 and TRBJ2-7; 8 bases are a match to TRBD1. V shed 11 bases, J shed 3 bases, and the junction held 6 bases outside the gene matches. This CDR3 region has 12 residues. Germline assignment: CDR1 SNHLY and CDR2 FYNNEI. The chain's CDR3 is CAGRTGGYEQYF. Here the CDR3 DNA reads TGTGCCGGGAGAACAGGGGGCTACGAGCAGTACTTC.

V usage is TRBV20-1 and J usage is TRBJ1-5; D may be TRBD1 (5 bases). Trimming stripped 6 bases from V and 5 bases from J, with 14 bases between. CDR3 size: 13 residues. The germline gives CDR1 DFQATT, CDR2 SNEGSKA (reference sequence). In nucleotides, the CDR3 is TGCAGTGCCCTTGGGCAGGGAGATCAGCCCCAGCATTTT. It codes for CSALGQGDQPQHF.

The genes are TRBV24-1 and TRBJ2-5; a weak D match, TRBD2 (7 bases). CDR3 length: 13 residues. V dropped 10 bases and J dropped 5 bases, with 16 bases sitting between them. Per the germline V gene, CDR1 is KGHDR and CDR2 is SFDVKD. The CDR3 nucleotides are TGTGCCACTGGTACGGGGGGCGCGGAGACCCAGTACTTC. Translated, it gives CATGTGGAETQYF.